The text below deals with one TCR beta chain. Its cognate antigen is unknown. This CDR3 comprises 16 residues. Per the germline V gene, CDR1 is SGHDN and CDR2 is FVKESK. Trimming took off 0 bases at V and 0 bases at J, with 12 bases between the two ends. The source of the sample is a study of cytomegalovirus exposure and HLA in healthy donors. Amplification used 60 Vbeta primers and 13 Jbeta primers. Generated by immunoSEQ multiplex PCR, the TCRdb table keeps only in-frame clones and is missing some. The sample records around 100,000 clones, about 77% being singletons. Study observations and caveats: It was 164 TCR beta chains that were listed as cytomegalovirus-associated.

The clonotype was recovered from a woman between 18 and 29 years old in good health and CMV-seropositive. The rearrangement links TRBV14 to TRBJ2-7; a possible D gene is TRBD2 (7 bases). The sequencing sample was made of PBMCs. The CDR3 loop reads CASSQDEGGPSYEQYF. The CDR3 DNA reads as TGTGCCAGCAGCCAAGACGAGGGGGGGCCCTCCTACGAGCAGTACTTC.